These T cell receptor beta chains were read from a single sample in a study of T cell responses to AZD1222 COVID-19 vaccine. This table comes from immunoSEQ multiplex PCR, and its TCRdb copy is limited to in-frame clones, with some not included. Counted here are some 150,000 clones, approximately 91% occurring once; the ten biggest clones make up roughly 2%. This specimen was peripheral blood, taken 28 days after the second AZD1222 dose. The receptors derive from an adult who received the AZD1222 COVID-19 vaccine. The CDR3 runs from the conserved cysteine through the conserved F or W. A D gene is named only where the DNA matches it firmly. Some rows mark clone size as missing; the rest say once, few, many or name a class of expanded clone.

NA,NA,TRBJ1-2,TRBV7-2,TGTGCCAGCAGCTTAGTTTTACCCAGGGTGTTCACCTTC,CASSLVLPRVFTF
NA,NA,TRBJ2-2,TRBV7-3,TGTGCCAGCAGGACAGATCCGAACACCGGGGAGCTGTTTTTT,CASRTDPNTGELFF
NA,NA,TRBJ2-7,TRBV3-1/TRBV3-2,TGTGCCAGCAGCCAATACCCGGACAGCTACGAGCAGTACTTC,CASSQYPDSYEQYF
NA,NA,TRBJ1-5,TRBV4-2,TGTGCCAGCAGCCAGCCCGGGGGAGAGGGAGGCCCCCAGCATTTT,CASSQPGGEGGPQHF
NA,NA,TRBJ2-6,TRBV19,TGTGCCAGTAAGTCCGGGGGATCCGGGGCCAACGTCCTGACTTTC,CASKSGGSGANVLTF
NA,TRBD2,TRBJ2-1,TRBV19,TGTGCCAGTAGTAGCGGGAGATACTACAATGAGCAGTTCTTC,CASSSGRYYNEQFF
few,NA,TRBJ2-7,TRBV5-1,TGCGCCAGCAGCTTAGGCGACCAGGGTAACTACGAGCAGTACTTC,CASSLGDQGNYEQYF
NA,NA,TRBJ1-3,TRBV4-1,TGCGCCAGCAGCCAAGATGTCCGCCGGGACGCCTTCTCTGGAAACACCATATATTTT,CASSQDVRRDAFSGNTIYF
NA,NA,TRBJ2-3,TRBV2,TGTGCCAGCAGGGCCACCGCTAGCACAGATACGCAGTATTTT,CASRATASTDTQYF
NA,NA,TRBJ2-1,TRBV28,TGTGCCAGCAGTCCAAGAGTTGGGCAGTTCTTC,CASSPRVGQFF
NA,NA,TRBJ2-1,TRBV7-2,TGTGCCAGCAGCTTAAATTTTCAGGGTGAGCAGTTCTTC,CASSLNFQGEQFF
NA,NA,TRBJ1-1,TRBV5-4,TGTGCCAGCAGCAAAGCCCAGGACGGGAACACTGAAGCTTTCTTT,CASSKAQDGNTEAFF
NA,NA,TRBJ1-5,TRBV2,TGTGCCAGTCACTCACTTAATAGCAATCAGCCCCAGCATTTT,CASHSLNSNQPQHF
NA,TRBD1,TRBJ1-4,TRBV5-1,TGCGCCAGCAGCACGACAGGGGCTTGGGCTAATGAAAAACTGTTTTTT,CASSTTGAWANEKLFF
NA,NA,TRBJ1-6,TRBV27,TGTGCCAGCAGTTTATTTAATTCACCCCTCCACTTT,CASSLFNSPLHF
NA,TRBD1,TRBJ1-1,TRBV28,TGTGCCAGCAGACCCTCGACAGGGTGGGGCACTGAAGCTTTCTTT,CASRPSTGWGTEAFF
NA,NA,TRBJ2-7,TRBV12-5,TGTGCTAGTGGTTTGGTACTTGGTCAGCCCTACGAGCAGTACTTC,CASGLVLGQPYEQYF
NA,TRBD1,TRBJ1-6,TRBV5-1,TGCGCCAGCAGCTTGGGCACAGGGGGCCTTAATAATTCACCCCTCCACTTT,CASSLGTGGLNNSPLHF
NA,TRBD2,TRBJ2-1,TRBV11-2,TGTGCCAGCAGCTTAAGACTAGCGGGAGTCGATGAGCAGTTCTTC,CASSLRLAGVDEQFF
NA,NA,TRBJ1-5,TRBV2,TGTGCCAGCTCCCCAGTAAATCAGCCCCAGCATTTT,CASSPVNQPQHF
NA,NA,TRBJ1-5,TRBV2,TGTGCCAGCAGTGGGCAAAACAATCAGCCCCAGCATTTT,CASSGQNNQPQHF
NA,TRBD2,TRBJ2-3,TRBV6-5,TGTGCCAGCAGTTACTCTCCGGGGGGGAGCACAGATACGCAGTATTTT,CASSYSPGGSTDTQYF
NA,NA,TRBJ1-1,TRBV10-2,TGCGCCAGCTCCGTCGGGGGTTTCACTGAAGCTTTCTTT,CASSVGGFTEAFF
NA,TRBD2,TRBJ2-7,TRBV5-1,TGCGCCAGCGCACTGCGGGGGACTTACGAGCAGTACTTC,CASALRGTYEQYF
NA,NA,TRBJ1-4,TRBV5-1,TGCGCCAGCAGCCCGGGAGGTGGGGGACTACGGGAAAAACTGTTTTTT,CASSPGGGGLREKLFF
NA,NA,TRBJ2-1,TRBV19,TGTGCCAGTAGTATTGAGGTAGCGGCGTACAATGAGCAGTTCTTC,CASSIEVAAYNEQFF
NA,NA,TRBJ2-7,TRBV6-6,TGTGCCAGCAGCCGCCCCCGGAACGAGCAGTACTTC,CASSRPRNEQYF
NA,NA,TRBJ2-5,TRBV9,TGTGCCAGCAGCGTAGAAGGAGGGGGAGAGACCCAGTACTTC,CASSVEGGGETQYF
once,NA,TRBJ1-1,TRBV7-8,TGTGCCAGCAGCTCCCGCCCTGTTGGGGCGAACACTGAAGCTTTCTTT,CASSSRPVGANTEAFF
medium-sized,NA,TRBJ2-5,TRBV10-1,TGCGCCACTCCCACTTTAGGGGGGCAAGAGACCCAGTACTTC,CATPTLGGQETQYF
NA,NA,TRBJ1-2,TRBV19,TGTGCCAGTAGTAGGACAAACTATGGCTACACCTTC,CASSRTNYGYTF
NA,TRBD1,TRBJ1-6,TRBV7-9,TGTGCCAGCAGCTCTGGACAGGAGGGCATCCATAATTCACCCCTCCACTTT,CASSSGQEGIHNSPLHF
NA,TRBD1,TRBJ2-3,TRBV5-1,TGCGCCAGCAGCTCGGACAGGGAAGGAGATACGCAGTATTTT,CASSSDREGDTQYF
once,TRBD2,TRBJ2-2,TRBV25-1,TGTGCCAGCAGTGCGATAATAGCGGGAAGGGACACCGGGGAGCTGTTTTTT,CASSAIIAGRDTGELFF
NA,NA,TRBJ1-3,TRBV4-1,TGCGCCAGCAGCCAAGTGGGCACCTCTGGAAACACCATATATTTT,CASSQVGTSGNTIYF
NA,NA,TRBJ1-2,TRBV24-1,TGTGCCACCAGTGAGGGGAATTACTATGGCTACACCTTC,CATSEGNYYGYTF
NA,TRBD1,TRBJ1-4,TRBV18,TGTGCCAGCTCGCAGGCCAGGGGGCCCGATGAAAAACTGTTTTTT,CASSQARGPDEKLFF
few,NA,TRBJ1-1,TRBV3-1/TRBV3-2,TGTGCCAGCAGCCAAGAAGGACTCAAGCAGGCTTTCTTT,CASSQEGLKQAFF
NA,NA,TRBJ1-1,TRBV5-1,TGCGCCAGCAGCTTCGGGGGCGCGGTGAACACTGAAGCTTTCTTT,CASSFGGAVNTEAFF
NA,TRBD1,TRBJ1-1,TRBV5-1,TGCGCCAGCAGCTTGGTGGGACAGGGGGAGGCGGTTGAAGCTTTCTTT,CASSLVGQGEAVEAFF
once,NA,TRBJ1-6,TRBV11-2,TGTGCCAGCAGGGGGATCGGTAAAACAAATTCACCCCTCCACTTT,CASRGIGKTNSPLHF
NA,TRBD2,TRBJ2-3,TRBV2,TGTGCCAGCAGTCCTCTAGCGGGAAATACGCAGTATTTT,CASSPLAGNTQYF